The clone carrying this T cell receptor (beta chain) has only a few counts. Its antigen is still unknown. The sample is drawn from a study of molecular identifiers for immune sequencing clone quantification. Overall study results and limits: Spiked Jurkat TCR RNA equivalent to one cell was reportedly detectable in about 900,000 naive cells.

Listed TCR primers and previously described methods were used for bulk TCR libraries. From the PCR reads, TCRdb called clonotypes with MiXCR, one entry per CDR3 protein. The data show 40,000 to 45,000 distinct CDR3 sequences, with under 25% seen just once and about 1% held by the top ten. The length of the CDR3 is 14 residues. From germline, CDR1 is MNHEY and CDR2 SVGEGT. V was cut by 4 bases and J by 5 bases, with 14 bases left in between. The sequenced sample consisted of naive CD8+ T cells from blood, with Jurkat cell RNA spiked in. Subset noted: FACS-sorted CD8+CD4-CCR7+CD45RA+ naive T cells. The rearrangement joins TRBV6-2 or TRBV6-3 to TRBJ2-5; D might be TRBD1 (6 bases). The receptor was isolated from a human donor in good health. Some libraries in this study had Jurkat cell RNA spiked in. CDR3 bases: TGTGCCAGCAGTTCCACGACAGGCGCGGAGACCCAGTACTTC. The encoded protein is CASSSTTGAETQYF.